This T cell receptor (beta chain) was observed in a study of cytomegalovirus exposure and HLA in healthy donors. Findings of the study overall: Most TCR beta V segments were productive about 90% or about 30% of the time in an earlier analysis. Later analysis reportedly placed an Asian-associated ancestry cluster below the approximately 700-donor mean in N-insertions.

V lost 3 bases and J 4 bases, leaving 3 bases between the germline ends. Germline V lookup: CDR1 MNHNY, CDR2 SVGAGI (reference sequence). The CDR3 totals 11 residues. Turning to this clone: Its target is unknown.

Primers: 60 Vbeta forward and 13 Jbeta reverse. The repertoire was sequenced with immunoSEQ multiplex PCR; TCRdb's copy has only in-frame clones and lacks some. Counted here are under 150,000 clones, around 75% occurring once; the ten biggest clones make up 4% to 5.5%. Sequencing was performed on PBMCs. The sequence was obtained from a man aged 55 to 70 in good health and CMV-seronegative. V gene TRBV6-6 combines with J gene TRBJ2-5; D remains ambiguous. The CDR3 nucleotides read TGTGCCAGCAGTTATATAGAGACCCAGTACTTC. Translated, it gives CASSYIETQYF.